Below, 28 T cell receptor beta chains from the same sample are listed, as sequenced in a study of T cells in Graves' hyperthyroidism and ophthalmopathy. Authors of the study amplified TCR beta CDR3 regions from RNA transcripts. RT-PCR in the first round (using the HTBI primer set) targeted the TCR CDR3. TCRdb called the multiplex PCR reads again in MiXCR, with one record for every CDR3 protein. The sample includes around 600,000 distinct CDR3 sequences, about 14% of them seen just once. Specimen: blood. The receptors were gathered from a woman between 45 and 60 years old with Graves' ophthalmopathy.

Comment on this clonotype: One base away lies a much larger clone, so this may be a sequencing read error. The chain links TRBV18 to TRBJ2-7; 8 positions agree with TRBD2. The CDR3 totals 15 residues. Germline V gene lookup returns CDR1 KGHSH and CDR2 LQKENI. CDR3 sequence: CAGSPDYGGAGEQYF. The DNA for the CDR3 is TGTGCCGGCTCACCTGACTACGGGGGGGCTGGAGAGCAGTACTTC.

The rearrangement joins TRBV5-1 to TRBJ2-2; no reliable D call. Trimming took off 0 bases at V and 0 bases at J, with 9 bases between the two ends. CDR3 length: 16 amino acids. Germline V gene data show CDR1 as SGHRS and CDR2 as YFSETQ. The CDR3 coding sequence is TGCGCCAGCAGCTTGGGGACGGGTTCGAACACCGGGGAGCTGTTTTTT. Protein: CASSLGTGSNTGELFF.

This clonotype was counted ten times or more. J is TRBJ2-3 and V is TRBV19; D may be TRBD2 (6 bases). This CDR3 has 16 residues. Germline CDR1 reads LNHDA; CDR2 reads SQIVND (reference sequence). V lost 3 bases and J 0 bases, leaving 13 bases between the germline ends. CDR3 DNA sequence: TGTGCCAGTAGTATCGGGCTAGCGACTAGCACAGATACGCAGTATTTT. As protein: CASSIGLATSTDTQYF.

In its sample, this clonotype was seen many times. The chain employs TRBV20-1 and TRBJ2-5; 12 positions agree with TRBD2. CDR1 DFQATT and CDR2 SNEGSKA come from the germline V gene (reference sequence). This CDR3 has 15 residues. Trimming took 1 base from V and 3 from J; bases not matched to a gene: 3. CDR3: CSARVLAGGKETQYF. CDR3 DNA sequence: TGCAGTGCTAGAGTGCTAGCGGGAGGGAAAGAGACCCAGTACTTC.

This clonotype was seen at least ten times. V gene TRBV7-3 combines with J gene TRBJ2-2; D is unclear. CDR1 is SGHTA and CDR2 is FQGTGA in the germline V gene. This CDR3 is 14 amino acids long. The ends were cut back, 5 bases at V and 2 bases at J, with 9 bases in the middle. CDR3 sequence (DNA): TGTGCCAGCAGCCTACGGATTAACACCGGGGAGCTGTTTTTT. Protein sequence: CASSLRINTGELFF.

This clonotype was counted many times. V usage is TRBV2 and J usage is TRBJ2-1, with D possibly called TRBD1 or TRBD2 (5 bases each). Germline values: CDR1 SNHLY, CDR2 FYNNEI. Trimming removed 4 bases at V and 5 bases at J, with 12 bases between. The CDR3 is 14 residues long. The CDR3 sequence is CASSVGVANNEQFF. The CDR3 DNA sequence: TGTGCCAGCAGTGTGGGGGTAGCCAACAATGAGCAGTTCTTC.

The table lists this clonotype with many counts. V is TRBV3-1 and J is TRBJ2-5; D unclear. V lost 0 bases and J 11 bases, leaving 16 bases between the germline ends. The V gene's germline CDR1 is LGHDT and CDR2 YNNKEL (reference sequence). The CDR3 is 14 residues long. In nucleotides, the CDR3 is TGTGCCAGCAGCCAAGACTTCGCGAGCCTGGTACAGTACTTC. Protein sequence: CASSQDFASLVQYF.

This clonotype has a count of ten or more. In nucleotides, the CDR3 is TGCAGTGCTAGTGTCGGCCAACCACTAGCGGGAGTCGCAGATACGCAGTATTTT. As protein: CSASVGQPLAGVADTQYF. This chain connects TRBV20-1 to TRBJ2-3; 11 bases match TRBD2. Trimming took 3 bases from V and 4 from J; bases not matched to a gene: 15. Germline lookup yields CDR1 DFQATT and CDR2 SNEGSKA (reference sequence). CDR3 length: 18 amino acids.

This clonotype was seen many times. The chain couples TRBV7-2 to TRBJ2-3, with 13 bases that match TRBD2. V lost 5 bases and J lost 5; bases outside the gene matches: 4. Germline CDR1 SGHTA, CDR2 FQGNSA. The CDR3 has 15 residues. The CDR3 region has the DNA TGTGCCAGCAGCCCCCGGACTAGCGGGAGAGATACGCAGTATTTT. Amino acids: CASSPRTSGRDTQYF.

This clonotype was seen only a few times. The genes are TRBV9 and TRBJ2-1; TRBD2 aligns across 9 bases. After removal of 4 bases from V and 5 bases from J, the junction contained 7 bases not matched to a gene. Germline V lookup: CDR1 SGDLS, CDR2 YYNGEE. The CDR3 extends over 15 amino acids. The CDR3 sequence is CASSPYLAGHNEQFF. The CDR3, as DNA: TGTGCCAGCAGCCCTTACCTAGCGGGACACAATGAGCAGTTCTTC.

This clonotype has at least ten counts. V usage is TRBV7-3 and J usage is TRBJ1-1; D is unresolved. The CDR3 covers 15 residues. V was pared by 2 bases and J by 7 bases, with 17 bases between. Per germline, CDR1 SGHTA and CDR2 FQGTGA. For the CDR3, the DNA is TGTGCCAGCAGCTTACTTCCGGCGCCCACCTATGAAGCTTTCTTT. This sequence encodes CASSLLPAPTYEAFF. The full variable domain, rest sourced from reference TRBV7-3 and TRBJ1-1, is GAGVSQTPSNKVTEKGKYVELRCDPISGHTALYWYRQSLGQGPEFLIYFQGTGAADDSGLPNDRFFAVRPEGSVSTLKIQRTERGDSAVYLCASSLLPAPTYEAFFGQGTRLTVV.

This chain joins TRBV9 and TRBJ2-3, with D tentatively TRBD2 (6 bases). The CDR3 consists of 15 residues. The germline V gene encodes CDR1 SGDLS and CDR2 YYNGEE. V dropped 4 bases and J dropped 5 bases, with 17 bases sitting between them. The CDR3 protein is CASSTQVAGLDTQYF. The DNA of the CDR3 is TGTGCCAGCAGCACCCAGGTGGCGGGATTAGATACGCAGTATTTT.

There are a few counts of this clonotype. The J gene is TRBJ1-4, the V gene TRBV19, with 8 bases aligning to TRBD1. CDR3 length equals 19 residues. Trimming at V came to 3 bases and at J to 0 bases, leaving 12 bases not matched to a gene. CDR1 is LNHDA, CDR2 SQIVND, per germline (reference sequence). The CDR3 protein is CASSIGGVQGATTNEKLFF. As DNA, the CDR3 is TGTGCCAGTAGTATTGGTGGCGTCCAGGGGGCAACAACTAATGAAAAACTGTTTTTT.

This clonotype was observed at least ten times. This rearrangement joins TRBV6-5 to TRBJ2-1; D uncertain. CDR3 length equals 14 residues. V was trimmed by 0 bases and J by 8 bases, leaving 11 bases between them. Germline V gives CDR1 MNHEY, CDR2 SVGAGI. This chain's CDR3 is CASSYSAYGYEQFF. The CDR3 DNA reads as TGTGCCAGCAGTTACTCGGCCTATGGGTATGAGCAGTTCTTC.

This clonotype has a handful of counts. V is TRBV15 and J is TRBJ2-1, with D perhaps matching TRBD1 (6 bases). The CDR3 consists of 14 residues. Deletions cut 0 bases from V and 5 bases from J, with 8 bases between. Looked up from germline, CDR1 is LNHNV and CDR2 is YYDKDF (reference sequence). The CDR3 loop reads CATSRDTGNNEQFF. DNA for the CDR3: TGTGCCACCAGCAGAGATACAGGGAACAATGAGCAGTTCTTC.

On this clonotype itself: The CDR3 end shows no conserved phenylalanine or tryptophan, and so a read error is likely. This chain joins TRBV5-1 and TRBJ2-7, with D possibly TRBD2 on 5 matching bases. The V gene lost 0 bases and the J gene lost 4 bases, with 5 bases spanning the gap. The CDR3 has 12 amino acids. Germline V gene lookup returns CDR1 SGHRS and CDR2 YFSETQ. CDR3 sequence: CASSLGGYEQYL. The CDR3 bases are TGCGCCAGCAGCTTGGGAGGGTACGAGCAGTACCTC.

This clonotype was found a few times. The V call is TRBV10-3, the J call TRBJ2-1; D gene unclear. Deletions cut 0 bases from V and 7 bases from J, with 16 bases between. CDR3 size: 16 residues. Germline V gene lookup returns CDR1 ENHRY and CDR2 SYGVKD. CDR3 in amino acids: CAISESKGGPLNEQFF. In nucleotides, the CDR3 is TGTGCCATCAGTGAGTCGAAGGGCGGCCCTTTGAATGAGCAGTTCTTC.

This clonotype was detected only a few times. This chain connects TRBV5-1 to TRBJ1-6, with TRBD1 identical over 10 bases. CDR1 and CDR2 from the germline V gene are SGHRS and YFSETQ. CDR3 size: 15 residues. V gave up 4 bases and J gave up 7 bases; unmatched junction bases: 5. CDR3 protein: CASSAGTGENSPLHF. CDR3 in DNA: TGCGCCAGCAGCGCCGGGACAGGGGAAAATTCACCCCTCCACTTT.

This chain joins TRBV27 and TRBJ2-3, with TRBD2 matching 14 bases. After removal of 6 bases from V and 3 bases from J, the junction contained 5 bases not matched to a gene. There are 16 residues in the CDR3. The germline CDR1 and CDR2 sequences are MNHEY and SMNVEV (reference sequence). The chain's CDR3 is CASRGTSGSLTDTQYF. CDR3 nucleotides: TGTGCCAGCAGGGGGACTAGCGGGAGTTTGACAGATACGCAGTATTTT.

This clonotype was counted a few times. A read error may be the cause here, since a much bigger clone is one base away. In DNA, the CDR3 is TGTGCCAGCAGGCCTTCCTCGGGGGGAGCTGAAGCTTTCTTT. It is translated as CASRPSSGGAEAFF. V is TRBV12-3 or TRBV12-4 and J is TRBJ1-1; D possibly corresponds to TRBD1 (5 bases). V was pared by 6 bases and J by 6 bases, with 17 bases between. The CDR3 has 14 residues.

This clonotype was observed at least ten times. The V gene is TRBV7-2, the J gene TRBJ2-1, with 14 bases aligning to TRBD2. Germline lookup yields CDR1 SGHTA and CDR2 FQGNSA. The CDR3 is made up of 16 amino acids. The V gene end was trimmed by 5 bases and the J gene end by 7 bases; junction bases not matched to a gene: 7. CDR3 nucleotides: TGTGCCAGCAGCCCACGCGGACTAGCGGGAGGAAATGAGCAGTTCTTC. Translated, it gives CASSPRGLAGGNEQFF.

This clonotype appeared many times. This chain links TRBV7-9 with TRBJ1-2, with D possibly matching TRBD1 (5 bases). Deletions cut 0 bases from V and 8 bases from J, with 10 bases between. Germline V lookup: CDR1 SEHNR, CDR2 FQNEAQ (reference sequence). This CDR3 is 13 amino acids long. CDR3 sequence: CASSLAGERGYTF. Written as DNA, the CDR3 is TGTGCCAGCAGCTTAGCAGGGGAGCGGGGCTACACCTTC.

Many counts were recorded for this clonotype. The V gene is TRBV27, the J gene TRBJ1-2; a possible D gene is TRBD1 (6 bases). The ends were cut back, 2 bases at V and 6 bases at J, with 10 bases in the middle. The V gene's germline CDR1 is MNHEY and CDR2 SMNVEV (reference sequence). The CDR3 totals 13 residues. The CDR3 spells CASSLVTGNGYTF. The CDR3 region has the DNA TGTGCCAGCAGTTTAGTCACAGGGAATGGCTACACCTTC.

Notes on this clonotype: This could be a read error, since a much larger clone is one nucleotide away. V usage is TRBV2 and J usage is TRBJ2-1, with D possibly TRBD2 on 6 matching bases. Germline loops: CDR1 SNHLY, CDR2 FYNNEI. The CDR3 runs to 12 residues. Trimming took off 3 bases at V and 12 bases at J, with 12 bases between the two ends. The CDR3 DNA follows: TGTGCCAGCAGTGAGCGGGACCGGGGGCAGTTCTTC. Residues: CASSERDRGQFF.

The chain employs TRBV19 and TRBJ2-2; TRBD1 might be the D (6 bases). CDR1 LNHDA and CDR2 SQIVND come from the germline V gene (reference sequence). The CDR3 runs to 16 residues. V lost 3 bases and J lost 1, with 12 bases in between. CDR3 bases: TGTGCCAGTAGTATCGCCGGGACACGGAACACCGGGGAGCTGTTTTTT. The encoded protein is CASSIAGTRNTGELFF.

The table lists this clonotype with many counts. This rearrangement joins TRBV5-1 to TRBJ2-3; D uncertain. In germline, CDR1 is SGHRS, CDR2 YFSETQ. V lost 3 bases and J lost 2, with 7 bases in between. This CDR3 region has 13 residues. The CDR3 loop is CASSSDPTDTQYF. The CDR3 DNA reads as TGCGCCAGCAGCTCGGACCCCACAGATACGCAGTATTTT.

This clonotype was detected a few times. The V gene is TRBV5-4, the J gene TRBJ2-6; a weak D match, TRBD1 (6 bases). Between the trimmed V and J ends, which lost 4 bases and 0 bases, there was a span of 11 bases. Germline V gene data show CDR1 as SGHNT and CDR2 as YYREEE (reference sequence). The CDR3 has 16 amino acids. The CDR3 protein is CASSRTGTSGANVLTF. The CDR3 bases are TGTGCCAGCAGCCGTACAGGGACCTCTGGGGCCAACGTCCTGACTTTC.

This clonotype showed up just once. This chain connects TRBV5-1 to TRBJ2-1; no clear D gene. V was cut by 2 bases and J by 5 bases, with 14 bases left in between. CDR3 size: 15 residues. Germline values: CDR1 SGHRS, CDR2 YFSETQ. The CDR3 loop is CASSFEFQQDNEQFF. CDR3 bases: TGCGCCAGCAGCTTCGAGTTCCAGCAAGACAATGAGCAGTTCTTC.